One TCR beta chain is described in this entry. Its specificity is unknown. The data originate from a study of cytomegalovirus exposure and HLA in healthy donors. Study-wide results and limits: Among the sequence variants, a highly shared cluster was likely an artifact of sequencing. Per a prior analysis, the majority of TCR beta V segments were productive roughly 87% or roughly 30% of the time.

CDR3 length: 17 residues. Primers for the PCR totalled 60 Vbeta and 13 Jbeta. Some clones are missing from TCRdb's copy, which holds only in-frame ones; the method was immunoSEQ multiplex PCR. The sample table includes around 130,000 clones. Each of the donors was a healthy bone marrow donor. This receptor was identified in a middle-aged woman in good health and CMV-seronegative. Sequencing was carried out using PBMCs. The V gene is TRBV21-1, the J gene TRBJ1-5. TRBV21-1 has pseudogene status. CDR3 coding DNA: TGTGCCAGCAGCAGGAGGAGTGAGAGGGTTAGCAATCAGCCCCAGCATTTT. It is translated as CASSRRSERVSNQPQHF.